This T cell receptor beta chain was observed in a study of T cells in Graves' hyperthyroidism and ophthalmopathy. About this clonotype itself: The germline gene is not matched at one end of the junction; a read error may be the cause.

CDR3 length: 16 residues. Clinical symptoms, serum thyroxine, TRAb, thyroid ultrasound and orbital computed tomography informed diagnoses. From RNA transcripts, TCR beta CDR3 regions were amplified. The HTBI primer set was used in a first-round RT-PCR of the TCR CDR3. One entry per CDR3 protein results from TCRdb running MiXCR on the multiplex PCR reads. The data show 600,000 to 700,000 distinct CDR3 sequences, just under 45% seen once. The chain carries TRBV12-3 or TRBV12-4 and TRBJ1-5, with D perhaps TRBD1 (6 bases). The sequencing input was peripheral blood or thyroid tissue (not recorded which). The receptor's source is an adult man with Graves' disease, either hyperthyroidism or ophthalmopathy (not recorded which). In DNA form, the CDR3 reads TGTGCCAGCAGTTTTAACAGGGCTATGGGCAATCAACCCCAGCATTTT. Amino acid sequence: CASSFNRAMGNQPQHF.